This TCR beta chain was profiled in a study of T cell responses to AZD1222 COVID-19 vaccine. Points from the study as a whole: Repertoires were collected only later (after the peak T cell response had occurred).

The ends were cut back, 2 bases at V and 1 base at J, with 8 bases in the middle. Per germline, CDR1 MNHEY and CDR2 SVGAGI. The CDR3 spans 14 residues. Remarks on this clone: Its target is not known.

The repertoire was sequenced with immunoSEQ multiplex PCR; TCRdb's copy has only in-frame clones and lacks some. The sample records about 150,000 clones, about 94% being singletons. The J gene is TRBJ1-2, the V gene TRBV6-5; D not certain. The sequences come from peripheral blood, collected on day 0 of AZD1222 vaccination. This clonotype was sampled from an adult in good health. CDR3 loop: CASSYDGINYGYTF. CDR3 sequence (DNA): TGTGCCAGCAGTTACGACGGAATTAACTATGGCTACACCTTC.